Below, 12 T cell receptor beta chains from the same sample are listed, as sequenced in a study of CD8 T cells in Susac syndrome. Random hexamers primed reverse transcription of roughly 0.5 to 1 ug RNA. TCRdb processed the immunoSEQ multiplex PCR reads anew with MiXCR; each CDR3 protein has one entry. The top ten clones hold approximately 0.11% of a sample with some 400,000 distinct CDR3 sequences, more than 70% of them seen once. Sequencing used CD8+ T cells from PBMCs. These receptors were collected from a human donor with multiple sclerosis.

The chain is built from TRBV27 and TRBJ2-7, with 11 nucleotides matching TRBD2. Germline assignment: CDR1 MNHEY and CDR2 SMNVEV (reference sequence). This CDR3 contains 15 residues. The junction had 3 bases not matched to a gene; V was cut back by 4 bases and J by 1 base. The CDR3 is CASSSGLAVSYEQYF. The DNA of the CDR3 is TGTGCCAGCAGTTCGGGACTAGCGGTTTCCTACGAGCAGTACTTC.

The CDR3 spells CSAGGSNTGELFF. In nucleotides, the CDR3 is TGCAGTGCTGGGGGGTCGAACACCGGGGAGCTGTTTTTT. V and J are TRBV20-1 and TRBJ2-2; tentatively, D is TRBD2 (6 bases). The CDR3 is 13 residues long. Between the trimmed V and J ends, which lost 5 bases and 0 bases, there was a span of 7 bases. Germline loops: CDR1 DFQATT, CDR2 SNEGSKA (reference sequence).

The CDR3 DNA reads as TGTGCCAGCAGCCCACTAGCGGGAACTAACGAGCAGTACTTC. This encodes CASSPLAGTNEQYF. J is TRBJ2-7 and V is TRBV7-9; 10 positions agree with TRBD2. CDR3 length: 14 residues. Germline CDR1 and CDR2: SEHNR and FQNEAQ (reference sequence). With V trimmed by 5 bases and J by 5 bases, 6 bases remained unmatched.

This chain uses TRBV7-9 with TRBJ2-5, with D perhaps assigned TRBD1 or TRBD2 (5 bases each). Per germline, CDR1 SEHNR and CDR2 FQNEAQ (reference sequence). V shed 6 bases and J shed 3 bases, with 11 bases lying between them. CDR3 size: 13 residues. The CDR3 region has the DNA TGTGCCAGCAGTCGGGACGGGGAAGAGACCCAGTACTTC. It specifies CASSRDGEETQYF.

A single count supports this clonotype. The rearrangement joins TRBV29-1 to TRBJ2-1; D gene ambiguous. Germline V lookup: CDR1 SQVTM, CDR2 ANQGSEA. The CDR3 covers 14 residues. Trimming cost V 5 bases and J 0 bases, with 11 bases left between them. CDR3 sequence reads: CSVPSRSSYNEQFF. The CDR3 DNA is TGCAGCGTTCCTTCACGCAGCTCCTACAATGAGCAGTTCTTC.

The chain is built from TRBV7-9 and TRBJ2-2, with D possibly being TRBD1 or TRBD2 (5 bases each). V was trimmed by 5 bases and J by 0 bases, leaving 16 bases between them. The germline V gene encodes CDR1 SEHNR and CDR2 FQNEAQ (reference sequence). This CDR3 has 17 amino acids. The CDR3: CASSQSPGRANTGELFF. The CDR3 DNA reads TGTGCCAGCAGCCAAAGTCCGGGACGGGCGAACACCGGGGAGCTGTTTTTT.

This clonotype was seen just once. The rearrangement joins TRBV20-1 to TRBJ1-5; D is unresolved. The CDR3 contains 13 residues. Trimming stripped 2 bases from V and 7 bases from J, with 12 bases between. Per the germline V gene, CDR1 is DFQATT and CDR2 is SNEGSKA (reference sequence). CDR3 sequence: CSARRTAQQPQHF. CDR3 coding DNA: TGCAGTGCTAGACGGACGGCCCAACAGCCCCAGCATTTT.

The chain employs TRBV10-1 and TRBJ2-1, with 7 bases matching TRBD1. J was trimmed by 7 bases and V by 2 bases; bases with no gene match: 8. The CDR3 consists of 15 residues. From germline, CDR1 is WNHNN and CDR2 SYGVQD (reference sequence). CDR3 residues: CASSEPKDRQNEQFF. CDR3 nucleotides: TGCGCCAGCAGTGAGCCGAAGGACAGGCAAAATGAGCAGTTCTTC.

The J gene is TRBJ1-4, the V gene TRBV5-1; TRBD1 is a possible D gene (5 bases). Trimming pared 4 bases from V and 0 bases from J, leaving 19 bases between. The CDR3 runs to 18 residues. CDR1 is SGHRS, CDR2 YFSETQ, per germline. The CDR3 sequence: CASSPYSGISATNEKLFF. DNA for the CDR3: TGCGCCAGCAGCCCCTATTCAGGGATTTCCGCAACTAATGAAAAACTGTTTTTT.

This clonotype was recorded once. The gene calls are TRBV19 and TRBJ1-5, with a tentative D call TRBD1 (6 bases). Trimming shortened V by 3 bases and J by 1 base, and 10 bases separated the two germline ends. Per the germline V gene, CDR1 is LNHDA and CDR2 is SQIVND (reference sequence). The CDR3 totals 15 residues. The CDR3, as DNA: TGTGCCAGTAGTATTGGACAGCTGAGCAATCAGCCCCAGCATTTT. The encoded protein is CASSIGQLSNQPQHF.

In its sample, this clonotype was seen a few times. The rearrangement links TRBV20-1 to TRBJ1-2, with D possibly being TRBD1 (6 bases). CDR3 length equals 13 residues. The V end lost 1 base, the J end lost 4 bases, and 10 bases lay between the germline ends. Per germline, CDR1 DFQATT and CDR2 SNEGSKA (reference sequence). In nucleotides, the CDR3 is TGCAGTGCTAGAGTTCCGGACAGCTATGGCTACACCTTC. Its protein product is CSARVPDSYGYTF.

The genes are TRBV5-4 and TRBJ1-2; D gene unclear. The CDR3 has 13 amino acids. The germline V gene encodes CDR1 SGHNT and CDR2 YYREEE (reference sequence). Between the trimmed V and J ends, which lost 3 bases and 8 bases, there was a span of 14 bases. CDR3: CASSYLVGGGYTF. In DNA, the CDR3 is TGTGCCAGCAGCTACCTAGTCGGCGGGGGCTACACCTTC. Filled out from reference TRBV5-4 and TRBJ1-2, the complete variable domain reads ETGVTQSPTHLIKTRGQQVTLRCSSQSGHNTVSWYQQALGQGPQFIFQYYREEENGRGNFPPRFSGLQFPNYSSELNVNALELDDSALYLCASSYLVGGGYTFGSGTRLTVV.